What follows is one T cell receptor beta chain and its context. The source of the sample is a study of blood T cell repertoires in COVID-19. Study information: PBMCs, B-cell-depleted T cells, or T cells provided the cDNA or gDNA that made up the material.

The CDR3 contains 15 residues. Germline V gene lookup returns CDR1 SGHNT and CDR2 YYREEE (reference sequence). V gave up 4 bases and J gave up 3 bases, with 16 bases separating them. Profiling relied on immunoSEQ multiplex PCR, and the TCRdb table lists in-frame clones only, not all of them. This table has 150,000 or so clones, over 70% appearing once. The TCR sequence derives from an older man with acute or convalescent COVID-19. The sample taken for sequencing was peripheral blood. The chain recombines TRBV5-4 with TRBJ2-5, with no clear D. DNA for the CDR3: TGTGCCAGCAGCCCCCAGGTAGTCAGAGAAGAGACCCAGTACTTC. This encodes CASSPQVVREETQYF.